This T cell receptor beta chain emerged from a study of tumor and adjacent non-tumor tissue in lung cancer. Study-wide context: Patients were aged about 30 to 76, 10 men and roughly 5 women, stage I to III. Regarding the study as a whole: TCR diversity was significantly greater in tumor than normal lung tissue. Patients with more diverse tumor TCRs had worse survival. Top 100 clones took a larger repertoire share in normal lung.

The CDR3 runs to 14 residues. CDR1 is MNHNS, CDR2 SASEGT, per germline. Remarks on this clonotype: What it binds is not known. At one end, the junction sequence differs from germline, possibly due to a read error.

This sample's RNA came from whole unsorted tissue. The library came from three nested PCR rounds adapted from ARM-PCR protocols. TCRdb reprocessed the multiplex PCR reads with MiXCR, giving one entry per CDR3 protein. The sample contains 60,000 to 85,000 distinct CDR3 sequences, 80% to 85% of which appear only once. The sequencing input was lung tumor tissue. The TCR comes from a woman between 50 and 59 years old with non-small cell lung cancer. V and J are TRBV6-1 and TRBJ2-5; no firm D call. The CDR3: CTSSDGQEYETQYF. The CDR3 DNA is TGTACCAGCAGTGATGGGCAGGAATACGAGACCCAGTACTTC.